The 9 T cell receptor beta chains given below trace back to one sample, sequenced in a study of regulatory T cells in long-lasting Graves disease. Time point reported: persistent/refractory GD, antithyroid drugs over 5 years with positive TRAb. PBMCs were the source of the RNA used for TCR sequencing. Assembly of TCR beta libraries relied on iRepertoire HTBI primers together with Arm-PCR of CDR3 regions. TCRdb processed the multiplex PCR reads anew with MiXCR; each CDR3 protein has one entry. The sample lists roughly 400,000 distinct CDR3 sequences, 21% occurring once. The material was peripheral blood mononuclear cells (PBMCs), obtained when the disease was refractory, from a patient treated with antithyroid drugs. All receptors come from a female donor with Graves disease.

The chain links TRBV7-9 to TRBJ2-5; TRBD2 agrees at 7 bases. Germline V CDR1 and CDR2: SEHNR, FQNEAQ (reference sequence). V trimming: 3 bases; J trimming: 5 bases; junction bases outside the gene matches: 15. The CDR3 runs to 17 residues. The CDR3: CASSFLGGVGPGETQYF. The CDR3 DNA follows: TGTGCCAGCAGCTTTCTTGGGGGGGTTGGGCCGGGGGAGACCCAGTACTTC.

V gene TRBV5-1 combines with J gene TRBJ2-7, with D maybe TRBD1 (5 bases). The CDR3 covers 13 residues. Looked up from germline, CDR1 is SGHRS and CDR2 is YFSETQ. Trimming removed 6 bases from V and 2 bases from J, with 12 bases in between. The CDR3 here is CASNPDTTYEQYF. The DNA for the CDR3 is TGCGCCAGCAATCCGGACACAACCTACGAGCAGTACTTC. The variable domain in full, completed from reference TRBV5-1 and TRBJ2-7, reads KAGVTQTPRYLIKTRGQQVTLSCSPISGHRSVSWYQQTPGQGLQFLFEYFSETQRNKGNFPGRFSGRQFSNSRSEMNVSTLELGDSALYLCASNPDTTYEQYFGPGTRLTVT.

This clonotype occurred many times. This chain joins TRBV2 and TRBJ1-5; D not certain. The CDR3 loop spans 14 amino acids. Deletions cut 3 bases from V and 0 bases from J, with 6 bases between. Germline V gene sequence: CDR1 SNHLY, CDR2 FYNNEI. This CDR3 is CASSDSYSNQPQHF. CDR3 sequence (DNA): TGTGCCAGCAGTGACAGTTATAGCAATCAGCCCCAGCATTTT.

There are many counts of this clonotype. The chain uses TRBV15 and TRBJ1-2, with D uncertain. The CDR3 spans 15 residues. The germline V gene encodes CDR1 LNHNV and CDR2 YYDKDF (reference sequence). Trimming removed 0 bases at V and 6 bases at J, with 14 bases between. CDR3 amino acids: CATSRDLADGDGYTF. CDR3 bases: TGTGCCACCAGCAGAGATTTGGCGGATGGTGATGGCTACACCTTC.

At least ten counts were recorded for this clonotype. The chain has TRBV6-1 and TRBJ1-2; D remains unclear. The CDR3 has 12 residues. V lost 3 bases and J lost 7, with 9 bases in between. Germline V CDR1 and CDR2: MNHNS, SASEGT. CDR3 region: CASSELGIGYTF. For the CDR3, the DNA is TGTGCCAGCAGTGAGCTAGGGATTGGCTACACCTTC.

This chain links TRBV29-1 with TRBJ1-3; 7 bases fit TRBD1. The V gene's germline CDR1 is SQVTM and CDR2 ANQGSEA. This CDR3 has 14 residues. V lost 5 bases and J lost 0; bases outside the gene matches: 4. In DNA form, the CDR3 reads TGCAGCGTTCTCGGACAGGACTCTGGAAACACCATATATTTT. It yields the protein CSVLGQDSGNTIYF. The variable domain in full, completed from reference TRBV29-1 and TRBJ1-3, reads SAVISQKPSRDICQRGTSLTIQCQVDSQVTMMFWYRQQPGQSLTLIATANQGSEATYESGFVIDKFPISRPNLTFSTLTVSNMSPEDSSIYLCSVLGQDSGNTIYFGEGSWLTVV.

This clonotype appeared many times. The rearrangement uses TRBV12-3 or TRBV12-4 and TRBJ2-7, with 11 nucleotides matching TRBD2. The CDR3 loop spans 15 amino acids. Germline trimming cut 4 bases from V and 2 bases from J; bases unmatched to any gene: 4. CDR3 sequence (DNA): TGTGCCAGCAGTTCGGCGACTAGCGGGACCTACGAGCAGTACTTC. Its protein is CASSSATSGTYEQYF.

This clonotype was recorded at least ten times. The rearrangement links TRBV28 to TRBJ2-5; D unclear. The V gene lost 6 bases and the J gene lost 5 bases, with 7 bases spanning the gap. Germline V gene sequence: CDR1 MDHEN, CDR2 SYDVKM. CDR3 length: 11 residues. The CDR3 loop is CASRGLETQYF. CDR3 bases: TGTGCCAGCAGGGGCTTGGAGACCCAGTACTTC.

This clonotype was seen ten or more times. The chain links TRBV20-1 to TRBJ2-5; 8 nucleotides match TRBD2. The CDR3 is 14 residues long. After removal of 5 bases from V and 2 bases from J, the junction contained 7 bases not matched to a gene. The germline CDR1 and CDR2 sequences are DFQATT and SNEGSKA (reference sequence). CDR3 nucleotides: TGCAGTGCTCAGAGCGGGAGTGATCAAGAGACCCAGTACTTC. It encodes CSAQSGSDQETQYF.